These T cell receptor beta chains were read from a single sample in a study of blood T cell repertoires in COVID-19. Assay: immunoSEQ multiplex PCR; the TCRdb copy retains only in-frame clones and omits some. The sample contains around 53,000 clones, 76% of which appear only once. The sample taken for sequencing was peripheral blood. The receptors here all came from a man aged 50-60 years with active or convalescent COVID-19. Both conserved end residues are part of each CDR3. The D gene is left open where the match is weak. Clone size is shown for a subset of rows, as once, few, many or a class of expanded clone.

length,size,D,J,V,DNA,CDR3
16,once,-,TRBJ2-3,TRBV11-2,TGTGCCAGCAGCTTTTGGTTGTCTACCAGCACAGATACGCAGTATTTT,CASSFWLSTSTDTQYF
15,-,-,TRBJ2-7,TRBV30,TGTGCCTGGAGTGTAATCACGGACAGCGACTACGAGCAGTACTTC,CAWSVITDSDYEQYF
15,-,-,TRBJ2-7,TRBV7-9,TGTGCCAGCAGCTCGGGGAGGACTCCGGGCTACGAGCAGTACTTC,CASSSGRTPGYEQYF
12,-,-,TRBJ2-1,TRBV12-3/TRBV12-4,TGTGCCAGCAGGCGACAGTACAATGAGCAGTTCTTC,CASRRQYNEQFF
15,-,-,TRBJ2-7,TRBV4-1,TGCGCCAGCAGCCTGAGGGCGGGCCCCACCTACGAGCAGTACTTC,CASSLRAGPTYEQYF
16,once,TRBD1,TRBJ2-6,TRBV5-4,TGTGCCAGCAGCCCCAATACAGGGGTCGGGGCCAACGTCCTGACTTTC,CASSPNTGVGANVLTF
13,few,-,TRBJ1-2,TRBV29-1,TGCAGCGCCTACCGGGACAACCGGGGTGGCTACACCTTC,CSAYRDNRGGYTF
16,-,TRBD1,TRBJ1-2,TRBV15,TGTGCCACCAGCAGAGGAATGGACAGGACTAACTATGGCTACACCTTC,CATSRGMDRTNYGYTF
14,few,-,TRBJ1-5,TRBV19,TGTGCCAGTAGTATAGGGGTCGGAGGTCAGCCCCAGCATTTT,CASSIGVGGQPQHF
14,medium-sized,-,TRBJ1-3,TRBV10-1,TGCGCCAGCCCTGACTACAACGAGGGTGACACCATATATTTT,CASPDYNEGDTIYF
15,-,TRBD1,TRBJ1-4,TRBV18,TGTGCCAGCTCACCATCTGGACAGGGATACGAAAAACTGTTTTTT,CASSPSGQGYEKLFF
15,-,TRBD1,TRBJ2-3,TRBV25-1,TGTGCCAGCAGTGAAGGGACAGGGGCAACAGATACGCAGTATTTT,CASSEGTGATDTQYF
14,-,-,TRBJ1-2,TRBV5-1,TGCGCCAGCAGCTTGGTTCCAGATAACTATGGCTACACCTTC,CASSLVPDNYGYTF
12,-,-,TRBJ2-3,TRBV12-3/TRBV12-4,TGTGCCAGCAGGAGACTCGCAGATACGCAGTATTTT,CASRRLADTQYF
13,-,-,TRBJ2-1,TRBV11-3,TGTGCCAGCAGCTCACAACGTAACAATGAGCAGTTCTTC,CASSSQRNNEQFF
13,-,-,TRBJ1-1,TRBV19,TGTGCCAGTGGGAAGACAGTGAACACTGAAGCTTTCTTT,CASGKTVNTEAFF
13,-,TRBD1,TRBJ1-1,TRBV2,TGTGCCAGCAGTAGGACAGGGGGCACTGAAGCTTTCTTT,CASSRTGGTEAFF
15,-,-,TRBJ2-2,TRBV27,TGTGCCAGCAGTTTATGGGCAGAGAACACCGGGGAGCTGTTTTTT,CASSLWAENTGELFF
16,few,TRBD1,TRBJ2-3,TRBV7-9,TGTGCCAGCAGCTTAACGGCCCGACAGGGAACAGATACGCAGTATTTT,CASSLTARQGTDTQYF
14,-,-,TRBJ1-2,TRBV11-2,TGTGCCAGCAGCACCGGGACACCCCTCTATGGCTACACCTTC,CASSTGTPLYGYTF
14,-,-,TRBJ1-1,TRBV19,TGTGCCAGTAGTATTCAGGGGACGAACACTGAAGCTTTCTTT,CASSIQGTNTEAFF
16,once,TRBD2,TRBJ2-3,TRBV27,TGTGCCAGCAGACCCCGGACTAGCGGGAGCACAGATACGCAGTATTTT,CASRPRTSGSTDTQYF
15,few,TRBD1,TRBJ1-2,TRBV5-4,TGTGCCAGCAGCTTGGAACCAGGGGGCGGCTATGGCTACACCTTC,CASSLEPGGGYGYTF
14,once,-,TRBJ1-5,TRBV6-2/TRBV6-3,TGTGCCAGCAGTTGGGGGGGCAGTTATCAGCCCCAGCATTTT,CASSWGGSYQPQHF
15,-,TRBD2,TRBJ2-5,TRBV3-1/TRBV3-2,TGTGCCAGCAGCCAAGCCGGACTAGTCCAAGAGACCCAGTACTTC,CASSQAGLVQETQYF
14,-,-,TRBJ2-5,TRBV2,TGTGCCAGCAGTGAGTCTCCGTACCAAGAGACCCAGTACTTC,CASSESPYQETQYF
13,-,-,TRBJ1-4,TRBV19,TGTGCCAGTCTATCTCGGACTAATGAAAAACTGTTTTTT,CASLSRTNEKLFF
15,-,TRBD1,TRBJ1-1,TRBV2,TGTGCCAGCAGTGGACCGGGACAGGCAAACACTGAAGCTTTCTTT,CASSGPGQANTEAFF
17,-,TRBD1,TRBJ1-1,TRBV30,TGTGCCTGGAACGGGACAGCCTTAATACCCATGAACACTGAAGCTTTCTTT,CAWNGTALIPMNTEAFF